These 7 T cell receptor beta chains came from one sample sequenced in a study of cytomegalovirus exposure and HLA in healthy donors. PCR employed 60 Vbeta and 13 Jbeta primers. Method: immunoSEQ multiplex PCR; TCRdb's copy keeps in-frame clones and lacks some. Here the sample spans a few hundred thousand clones, 80% to 95% being singletons. Sequencing was done on a sample of PBMCs. These receptors were taken from a girl aged 2 to 9 in good health and CMV-seronegative.

This chain joins TRBV5-4 and TRBJ2-1, with 8 bases fitting TRBD2. The CDR3 is 15 amino acids. Germline V CDR1 and CDR2: SGHNT, YYREEE (reference sequence). With V trimmed by 0 bases and J by 4 bases, 3 bases remained unmatched. CDR3 loop: CASSLVGLAYNEQFF. Written as DNA, the CDR3 is TGTGCCAGCAGCTTGGTAGGACTAGCTTACAATGAGCAGTTCTTC.

This chain links TRBV5-4 with TRBJ1-5, with TRBD1 identical over 9 bases. The CDR3 runs 15 residues. V shed 0 bases and J 2 bases; nucleotides not matched to a gene: 0. Germline CDR1 is SGHNT and CDR2 is YYREEE (reference sequence). The chain's CDR3 is CASSLGTGGNQPQHF. The CDR3 region has the DNA TGTGCCAGCAGCTTGGGGACAGGGGGCAATCAGCCCCAGCATTTT. Full variable domain (remainder filled in from reference TRBV5-4 and TRBJ1-5): ETGVTQSPTHLIKTRGQQVTLRCSSQSGHNTVSWYQQALGQGPQFIFQYYREEENGRGNFPPRFSGLQFPNYSSELNVNALELDDSALYLCASSLGTGGNQPQHFGDGTRLSIL.

CDR3 in DNA: TGTGCCAGCACCTCGGGAGGCACTGAAGCTTTCTTT. It encodes CASTSGGTEAFF. V usage is TRBV6-5 and J usage is TRBJ1-1; D is unclear. CDR1 MNHEY and CDR2 SVGAGI come from the germline V gene. The CDR3 spans 12 residues. V was pared by 7 bases and J by 4 bases, with 10 bases between.

The chain combines TRBV6-4 with TRBJ2-1, with D tentatively TRBD2 (5 bases). The CDR3 is 13 amino acids. The V end lost 2 bases, the J end lost 5 bases, and 7 bases lay between the germline ends. The germline gives CDR1 MRHNA, CDR2 SNTAGT. This chain's CDR3 is CASSDSGHNEQFF. CDR3 sequence (DNA): TGTGCCAGCAGTGACAGCGGTCACAATGAGCAGTTCTTC.

V and J are TRBV5-6 and TRBJ1-2; 10 bases match TRBD1. Germline CDR1 and CDR2: SGHDT and YYEEEE. The CDR3 spans 12 residues. V was pared by 1 base and J by 11 bases, with 2 bases of the junction left unmatched. The CDR3 spells CASSLLGQGYTF. CDR3 in DNA: TGTGCCAGCAGCTTGCTGGGACAGGGGTACACCTTC.

The chain combines TRBV6-5 with TRBJ1-1, with D hard to call. V shed 6 bases and J shed 8 bases, with 19 bases lying between them. This CDR3 region has 14 residues. Germline V gene sequence: CDR1 MNHEY, CDR2 SVGAGI. Here the CDR3 reads CASRTSWAAVEAFF. CDR3 DNA: TGTGCCAGCAGGACTAGTTGGGCCGCGGTAGAAGCTTTCTTT.

The table lists this clone with a few counts. This sequence joins TRBV11-2 and TRBJ2-3; D is unresolved. Germline V gene lookup returns CDR1 SGHAT and CDR2 FQNNGV. The CDR3 contains 15 residues. V lost 5 bases to trimming and J lost 0 bases, with 12 bases between them. The CDR3 DNA reads TGTGCCAGCAGCCCTAAACCCGATAGCACAGATACGCAGTATTTT. It encodes CASSPKPDSTDTQYF.